The 6 T cell receptor beta chains given below trace back to one sample, sequenced in a study of Graves' ophthalmopathy and Graves' hyperthyroidism. The sequenced template was RNA, covering the TCR beta CDR3 region. First-round RT-PCR with HTBI primers preceded a second-round multiplex PCR. Each CDR3 protein is one row after TCRdb ran MiXCR on the multiplex PCR reads. The data hold approximately 500,000 distinct CDR3 sequences, with around 15% observed a single time. The sequenced material came from blood. The receptors here all came from a woman aged 25 to 39 with Graves' ophthalmopathy.

This clonotype has a count of ten or more. The chain is built from TRBV15 and TRBJ1-2; perhaps TRBD1 as D (5 bases). Germline V gives CDR1 LNHNV, CDR2 YYDKDF (reference sequence). The CDR3 has 15 residues. The germline V and J ends were trimmed by 1 base and 4 bases, with 13 bases remaining between them. The CDR3: CATSRAPQVFYGYTF. CDR3 nucleotide sequence: TGTGCCACCAGCAGAGCCCCACAGGTCTTCTATGGCTACACCTTC.

This clonotype was seen repeatedly, ten times or more. The chain uses TRBV2 and TRBJ1-1, with 7 bases identical to TRBD1. CDR1 SNHLY and CDR2 FYNNEI come from the germline V gene. J lost 5 bases, V lost 8 bases, and 8 bases had no gene match. CDR3 size: 13 residues. The CDR3 coding sequence is TGTGCCAGCGGAAGGGGGCTAAGGACTGAAGCTTTCTTT. Translating gives CASGRGLRTEAFF.

This clonotype has a handful of counts. The chain uses TRBV30 and TRBJ2-5; D is perhaps TRBD1 or TRBD2 (7 bases each). Trimming pared 8 bases from V and 5 bases from J, leaving 18 bases between. The germline V gene encodes CDR1 GTSNPN and CDR2 SVGIG (reference sequence). The CDR3 is 13 residues long. This CDR3 reads CAGWGGGMETQYF. The CDR3 DNA is TGTGCCGGTTGGGGAGGGGGCATGGAGACCCAGTACTTC.

This clonotype was counted ten times or more. The rearrangement joins TRBV20-1 to TRBJ2-7; 8 bases line up with TRBD1. CDR3 length equals 16 residues. J was trimmed by 2 bases and V by 0 bases; bases with no gene match: 9. Germline CDR1 DFQATT, CDR2 SNEGSKA (reference sequence). CDR3 loop: CSARDLGQGAAYEQYF. The CDR3 DNA reads TGCAGTGCTAGAGATCTCGGGCAGGGGGCGGCCTACGAGCAGTACTTC.

The chain employs TRBV18 and TRBJ1-3; D gene unclear. The CDR3 runs 13 residues. The germline V and J ends were trimmed by 1 base and 3 bases, with 4 bases remaining between them. From germline, CDR1 is KGHSH and CDR2 LQKENI. The CDR3 nucleotides read TGTGCCAGCTCACCACAGGGTGGAAACACCATATATTTT. Amino acids: CASSPQGGNTIYF.

This clonotype appeared many times. The V gene is TRBV12-5, the J gene TRBJ1-3; weak D call: TRBD1 (6 bases). The CDR3 totals 17 residues. The V and J ends lost 6 bases and 1 base respectively, with 19 bases between them. Germline CDR1 reads LGHNT; CDR2 reads FRNRAP. In DNA form, the CDR3 reads TGTGCTAGTGGCCCACTGGGGGGCAGGCGGTCTGGAAACACCATATATTTT. Amino acids: CASGPLGGRRSGNTIYF.